This T cell receptor (beta chain) is from a study of CD8 T cells in Susac syndrome. 0.5 to 1 ug RNA was reverse transcribed with random hexamers. TCRdb called the immunoSEQ multiplex PCR reads again in MiXCR, with one record for every CDR3 protein. The table shows some 260,000 distinct CDR3 sequences, with around 83% occurring only once. V trimming: 3 bases; J trimming: 6 bases; junction bases outside the gene matches: 8. CDR3 length: 15 residues. The J gene is TRBJ2-1, the V gene TRBV12-3 or TRBV12-4, with 7 positions matching TRBD2. The origin of this receptor is a human donor with multiple sclerosis. Source material: CD8+ T cells from PBMCs. This CDR3 is CASSFARDYGNEQFF. The CDR3 nucleotides are TGTGCCAGCAGTTTCGCCCGGGACTACGGCAATGAGCAGTTCTTC.